This TCR beta chain originates from a study of cytomegalovirus exposure and HLA in healthy donors. Study-level information: Among the approximately 400 genotyped donors, over 70% were placed in the Caucasian-associated ancestry cluster.

PCR primers comprised 60 Vbeta and 13 Jbeta primers. Profiled with immunoSEQ multiplex PCR; TCRdb holds only in-frame clones, not every one. The repertoire holds some 160,000 clones, with approximately 82% as singletons. This CDR3 contains 16 residues. V shed 6 bases, J shed 4 bases, and the junction held 12 bases outside the gene matches. The V gene's germline CDR1 is LNHDA and CDR2 SQIVND (reference sequence). The J gene is TRBJ1-5, the V gene TRBV19; TRBD1 matches 7 bases. Sequenced material: PBMCs. This TCR was recovered from a male donor in good health and CMV-seronegative. CDR3 DNA: TGTGCCAGTAGCCACGGACAGGTTGGAGTGAATCAGCCCCAGCATTTT. This codes for CASSHGQVGVNQPQHF.